A single sample is the source of the 7 T cell receptor beta chains below, sequenced in a study of blood T cells in healthy people across ages. A J-beta primer mix and a sample-barcoded 5' primer were used in a second PCR of roughly 6 to 12 cycles. A single record per CDR3 protein comes from TCRdb applying MiXCR to the 5' RACE reads. The sample comprises 1.5 million to 2 million distinct CDR3 sequences, about 28% of which are singletons, and around 7.7% rests with the top ten. What was sequenced was blood. These TCRs come from a woman younger than 45 in good health.

V usage is TRBV24-1 and J usage is TRBJ2-2; 10 positions agree with TRBD1. V lost 1 base to trimming and J lost 3 bases; unmatched junction nucleotides: 4. The CDR3 extends over 17 amino acids. Germline values: CDR1 KGHDR, CDR2 SFDVKD. The CDR3 reads CATSDLGTGDYTGELFF. The CDR3 DNA reads TGTGCCACCAGTGATTTAGGGACAGGGGACTACACCGGGGAGCTGTTTTTT.

This clonotype was observed a few times. The J gene is TRBJ2-5, the V gene TRBV2; D assignment may be TRBD1 or TRBD2 (5 bases each). Germline V CDR1 and CDR2: SNHLY, FYNNEI. V lost 6 bases to trimming and J lost 5 bases, with 10 bases between them. The CDR3 covers 12 residues. Here the CDR3 DNA reads TGTGCCAGCAGGGGACGGCCGGAGACCCAGTACTTC. It encodes CASRGRPETQYF.

Many counts were recorded for this clonotype. V usage is TRBV6-5 and J usage is TRBJ2-5, with TRBD1 matching 9 bases. Per the germline V gene, CDR1 is MNHEY and CDR2 is SVGAGI. The CDR3 is made up of 14 amino acids. The V segment lost 9 bases and the J segment 5 bases; nucleotides outside the gene matches: 10. The chain's CDR3 is CASARDRVFETQYF. CDR3 bases: TGTGCCAGTGCACGGGACAGGGTATTTGAGACCCAGTACTTC.

This chain joins TRBV20-1 and TRBJ2-5; D might be TRBD2 (5 bases). Germline CDR1 reads DFQATT; CDR2 reads SNEGSKA (reference sequence). V lost 2 bases, J lost 3 bases, and 16 bases lay in between. This CDR3 region has 15 residues. The CDR3 loop is CSARLPGSAKETQYF. CDR3 in DNA: TGCAGTGCTAGACTCCCCGGTAGCGCAAAAGAGACCCAGTACTTC.

To note about this clonotype: In this CDR3 the conserved last residue, phenylalanine or tryptophan, is missing, so a read error is likely. Because the CDR3's place on the DNA is in doubt, the DNA is left out and the CDR3 is given as listed by TCRdb. This chain uses TRBV5-1 with TRBJ2-1; the tabulated D call, TRBD1, remains unverified against the DNA. Germline CDR1 and CDR2: SGHRS and YFSETQ. The CDR3 spans 16 amino acids, including both terminal residues. The CDR3 loop reads CASSLRTGRFGYTFGS.

The chain has TRBV7-2 and TRBJ1-2; D is perhaps TRBD1 (6 bases). Between the trimmed V and J ends, which lost 5 bases and 7 bases, there was a span of 23 bases. Germline CDR1 reads SGHTA; CDR2 reads FQGNSA. The CDR3 length is 16 residues. CDR3 protein: CASSNPGGVRGLGYTF. CDR3 DNA sequence: TGTGCCAGCAGCAATCCCGGAGGTGTCAGGGGCCTTGGCTACACCTTC.

J is TRBJ2-4 and V is TRBV20-1; D perhaps matches TRBD1 (5 bases). CDR1 and CDR2 from the germline V gene are DFQATT and SNEGSKA (reference sequence). V was cut by 5 bases and J by 5 bases, with 16 bases left in between. The CDR3 has 14 amino acids. The CDR3 sequence is CSAVPGSRENIQYF. DNA of the CDR3: TGCAGTGCTGTCCCAGGGTCCCGCGAAAACATTCAGTACTTC.